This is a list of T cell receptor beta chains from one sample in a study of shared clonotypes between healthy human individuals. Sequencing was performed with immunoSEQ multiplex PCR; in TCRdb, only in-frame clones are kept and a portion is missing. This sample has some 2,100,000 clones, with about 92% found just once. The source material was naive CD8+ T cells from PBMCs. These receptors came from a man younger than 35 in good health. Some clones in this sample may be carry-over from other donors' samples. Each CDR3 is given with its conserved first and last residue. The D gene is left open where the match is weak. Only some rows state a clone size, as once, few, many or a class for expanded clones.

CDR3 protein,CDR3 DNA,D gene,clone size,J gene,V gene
CAGSRVLDTEAFF,TGTGCCGGAAGCAGGGTTCTCGACACTGAAGCTTTCTTT,-,few,TRBJ1-1,TRBV19
CASSLVAGVGDTQYF,TGTGCCAGCAGCTTAGTTGCGGGAGTTGGCGATACGCAGTATTTT,TRBD2,-,TRBJ2-3,TRBV7-2
CASSLTSDIAGSSNYEQYF,TGTGCCAGCAGCTTAACTTCTGATATAGCGGGATCCTCTAACTACGAGCAGTACTTC,TRBD2,-,TRBJ2-7,TRBV7-2
CASMWAEGYNEQFF,TGTGCCAGCATGTGGGCGGAGGGCTACAATGAGCAGTTCTTC,-,-,TRBJ2-1,TRBV6-6
CASSQSRDYTF,TGCGCCAGCAGCCAATCCCGAGACTACACCTTC,-,-,TRBJ1-2,TRBV4-1
CASSPPGQPIQYF,TGTGCCAGCAGCCCCCCCGGACAACCCATTCAGTACTTC,-,-,TRBJ2-4,TRBV7-8
CATSRGGGTDTQYF,TGTGCCACCAGCAGAGGGGGTGGCACAGATACGCAGTATTTT,-,-,TRBJ2-3,TRBV15
CASSPGTGYEQYF,TGTGCCAGCAGCCCCGGGACAGGCTACGAGCAGTACTTC,TRBD1,-,TRBJ2-7,TRBV7-9
CASSLDPGPSHEQYF,TGTGCCAGCAGCTTAGATCCGGGGCCATCACACGAGCAGTACTTC,-,-,TRBJ2-7,TRBV11-3
CASRRGQAYQPQHF,TGTGCCAGTAGGAGAGGACAGGCGTATCAGCCCCAGCATTTT,TRBD1,-,TRBJ1-5,TRBV19
CASRARGGADGYTF,TGTGCCAGCAGGGCCCGTGGGGGGGCGGATGGCTACACCTTC,-,-,TRBJ1-2,TRBV27
CASSQERRGRPDTQYF,TGTGCCAGCAGCCAAGAGCGTAGGGGGCGCCCAGATACGCAGTATTTT,TRBD1,-,TRBJ2-3,TRBV14
CSVRTGEDYGYTF,TGCAGCGTTCGGACAGGGGAGGACTATGGCTACACCTTC,TRBD1,-,TRBJ1-2,TRBV29-1
CASSWGLAGVYNEQFF,TGTGCCAGCAGCTGGGGGCTAGCGGGAGTATACAATGAGCAGTTCTTC,TRBD2,-,TRBJ2-1,TRBV7-2
CASSLDRGFGNTIYF,TGTGCCAGCAGCTTAGATCGGGGGTTCGGAAACACCATATATTTT,-,-,TRBJ1-3,TRBV7-2
CASSLYGVMQVHYEQYF,TGTGCCAGCAGTTTGTACGGGGTAATGCAGGTTCACTACGAGCAGTACTTC,-,-,TRBJ2-7,TRBV28